Below, 28 T cell receptor beta chains from the same sample are listed, as sequenced in a study of T cells in localized non-small cell lung cancer. TCRdb's table, derived via immunoSEQ multiplex PCR, lists solely in-frame clones and lacks some. This sample has about 3,100 clones, with 39% found just once. This sample comprised normal lung tissue next to the tumor, obtained before any cancer treatment. Receptor source: a woman aged 35-75 years with stage I lung adenocarcinoma.

In this sample, this clone turned up a few times. The chain is built from TRBV15 and TRBJ1-2; 8 positions agree with TRBD1. Trimming took 8 bases from V and 1 from J; bases not matched to a gene: 6. Germline V CDR1 and CDR2: LNHNV, YYDKDF (reference sequence). The length of the CDR3 is 14 residues. CDR3 sequence: CATSPGQDNYGYTF. The CDR3, as DNA: TGTGCCACCTCTCCGGGACAGGATAACTATGGCTACACCTTC.

This clone is deemed large. This chain links TRBV14 with TRBJ2-5; D is ambiguous. The CDR3 totals 13 residues. The germline V gene encodes CDR1 SGHDN and CDR2 FVKESK. Trimming stripped 4 bases from V and 2 bases from J, with 8 bases between. The CDR3 coding sequence is TGTGCCAGCAGCCTAGCACCTCAAGAGACCCAGTACTTC. Translated: CASSLAPQETQYF.

The chain recombines TRBV6-1 with TRBJ1-5; TRBD1 might be the D (5 bases). V shed 2 bases and J shed 6 bases, with 11 bases lying between them. The CDR3 covers 14 residues. Germline V CDR1 and CDR2: MNHNS, SASEGT. CDR3 DNA sequence: TGTGCCAGCAGTGAATCGGGGCCGCGTCAGCCCCAGCATTTT. Amino acid sequence: CASSESGPRQPQHF.

This chain connects TRBV30 to TRBJ2-7; D is unclear. Trimming shortened V by 5 bases and J by 1 base, and 9 bases separated the two germline ends. The CDR3 runs 12 residues. Germline V gene sequence: CDR1 GTSNPN, CDR2 SVGIG (reference sequence). As DNA, the CDR3 is TGTGCCTGGCATTCGTATTCCTACGAGCAGTACTTC. Translation: CAWHSYSYEQYF.

This clone was observed a single time. The chain links TRBV18 to TRBJ1-2; D not certain. Trimming removed 3 bases at V and 3 bases at J, with 8 bases between. The CDR3 has 13 residues. Germline-derived CDR1 and CDR2 are KGHSH and LQKENI. The DNA for the CDR3 is TGTGCCAGCTCACCCTCGGTGGACTATGGCTACACCTTC. Residues: CASSPSVDYGYTF.

The chain uses TRBV2 and TRBJ2-1; tentative D call: TRBD2 (7 bases). Per germline, CDR1 SNHLY and CDR2 FYNNEI. The ends were cut back, 5 bases at V and 6 bases at J, with 14 bases in the middle. The CDR3 is made up of 14 amino acids. The CDR3 protein is CASSLPGGLNEQFF. CDR3 sequence (DNA): TGTGCCAGCAGTCTCCCCGGGGGGCTCAATGAGCAGTTCTTC. The whole variable domain, remainder taken from reference TRBV2 and TRBJ2-1, is EPEVTQTPSHQVTQMGQEVILRCVPISNHLYFYWYRQILGQKVEFLVSFYNNEISEKSEIFDDQFSVERPDGSNFTLKIRSTKLEDSAMYFCASSLPGGLNEQFFGPGTRLTVL.

The chain couples TRBV9 to TRBJ1-1; D is undetermined. In germline, CDR1 is SGDLS, CDR2 YYNGEE. The CDR3 covers 15 residues. The germline V and J ends were trimmed by 7 bases and 4 bases, with 20 bases remaining between them. CDR3 in amino acids: CASCTLGGRPTEAFF. The CDR3 DNA sequence: TGTGCCAGCTGTACGCTCGGCGGACGGCCCACTGAAGCTTTCTTT. Looking up the rest from reference TRBV9 and TRBJ1-1 gives the full variable domain: DSGVTQTPKHLITATGQRVTLRCSPRSGDLSVYWYQQSLDQGLQFLIQYYNGEERAKGNILERFSAQQFPDLHSELNLSSLELGDSALYFCASCTLGGRPTEAFFGQGTRLTVV.

This clone is classed as medium-sized (0.01 to 0.1%). This chain connects TRBV11-3 to TRBJ2-7, with D uncertain. The V gene lost 5 bases and the J gene lost 6 bases, with 17 bases spanning the gap. Germline-derived CDR1 and CDR2 are SGHNT and YENEEA. The CDR3 spans 14 residues. CDR3 protein: CASSRSTTSGEQYF. The CDR3 nucleotides are TGTGCCAGCAGCCGTAGCACTACGTCTGGCGAGCAGTACTTC. Supplemented by reference TRBV11-3 and TRBJ2-7, the full variable domain reads EAGVVQSPRYKIIEKKQPVAFWCNPISGHNTLYWYLQNLGQGPELLIRYENEEAVDDSQLPKDRFSAERLKGVDSTLKIQPAELGDSAVYLCASSRSTTSGEQYFGPGTRLTVT.

This clone was counted only a few times. The chain combines TRBV18 with TRBJ1-1; weak D call: TRBD1 (5 bases). V shed 1 base and J shed 4 bases, with 10 bases lying between them. This CDR3 is built from 14 residues. CDR1 is KGHSH, CDR2 LQKENI, per germline. DNA of the CDR3: TGTGCCAGCTCACCACGGGGGTTTGGCACTGAAGCTTTCTTT. This translates into CASSPRGFGTEAFF. Together with reference TRBV18 and TRBJ1-1, the CDR3 gives the full variable domain: NAGVMQNPRHLVRRRGQEARLRCSPMKGHSHVYWYRQLPEEGLKFMVYLQKENIIDESGMPKERFSAEFPKEGPSILRIQQVVRGDSAAYFCASSPRGFGTEAFFGQGTRLTVV.

CDR3 amino acids: CASSGKDWSGYTF. The CDR3 coding sequence is TGTGCCAGCAGTGGAAAGGACTGGAGTGGCTACACCTTC. V gene TRBV25-1 combines with J gene TRBJ1-2; the D is unclear. Trimming pared 4 bases from V and 7 bases from J, leaving 13 bases between. Germline assignment: CDR1 MGHDK and CDR2 SYGVNS. This CDR3 contains 13 residues.

The J gene is TRBJ2-2, the V gene TRBV28; 8 bases agree with TRBD1. Germline loops: CDR1 MDHEN, CDR2 SYDVKM. V shed 8 bases and J 4 bases; nucleotides not matched to a gene: 6. This CDR3 has 14 amino acids. The CDR3 sequence: CASLDRAGTGELFF. The DNA of the CDR3 is TGTGCCAGCTTGGACAGGGCAGGCACCGGGGAGCTGTTTTTT. Drawing the rest from reference TRBV28 and TRBJ2-2, the complete variable domain is DVKVTQSSRYLVKRTGEKVFLECVQDMDHENMFWYRQDPGLGLRLIYFSYDVKMKEKGDIPEGYSVSREKKERFSLILESASTNQTSMYLCASLDRAGTGELFFGEGSRLTVL.

The chain links TRBV29-1 to TRBJ2-3; TRBD1 aligns across 9 bases. CDR1 SQVTM and CDR2 ANQGSEA come from the germline V gene. The CDR3 extends over 15 amino acids. Trimming removed 7 bases from V and 2 bases from J; junction bases left unmatched: 10. The CDR3 coding sequence is TGCAGCGGAGGTGGGGGACAGGGCTTCACAGATACGCAGTATTTT. Translation gives CSGGGGQGFTDTQYF.

This clone was detected only a few times. The chain uses TRBV27 and TRBJ1-5; D ambiguous. Per the germline V gene, CDR1 is MNHEY and CDR2 is SMNVEV (reference sequence). V was clipped by 6 bases and J by 3 bases, with 12 bases between them. This CDR3 is 14 amino acids long. This CDR3 is CASSKDGNNQPQHF. CDR3 coding DNA: TGTGCCAGCAGCAAAGACGGAAACAATCAGCCCCAGCATTTT.

The chain has TRBV28 and TRBJ1-2, with a weak D call TRBD1 (5 bases). CDR1 and CDR2 (germline): MDHEN, SYDVKM. Between the trimmed V and J ends, which lost 6 bases and 0 bases, there was a span of 14 bases. The CDR3 has 15 amino acids. The CDR3 bases are TGTGCCAGCAGGAACCCGGGGCAAGCTAACTATGGCTACACCTTC. Residues: CASRNPGQANYGYTF.

This clone was observed a few times. One end of the junction fails to match germline, which may point to a read error. The chain recombines TRBV10-3 with TRBJ1-3; D possibly corresponds to TRBD1 (5 bases). The CDR3 has 16 residues. The germline CDR1 and CDR2 sequences are ENHRY and SYGVKD. The CDR3 DNA reads as TGTGCCAGCAGTGAGTTCTCAGGACAAGATGGAAACACCATATATTTT. It is translated as CASSEFSGQDGNTIYF.

V gene TRBV18 combines with J gene TRBJ1-2; 10 positions match TRBD1. The CDR3 is made up of 14 amino acids. V dropped 3 bases and J dropped 7; count of bases not matched to a gene: 5. Per the germline V gene, CDR1 is KGHSH and CDR2 is LQKENI. The DNA for the CDR3 is TGTGCCAGCTCACCGGACAGGGGGGATGGTGGCTACACCTTC. This encodes CASSPDRGDGGYTF.

To note about this clone: This specimen includes other DNA sequences encoding the same CDR3. The rearrangement joins TRBV18 to TRBJ2-5; TRBD1 or TRBD2 may be the D gene (5 bases each). Looked up from germline, CDR1 is KGHSH and CDR2 is LQKENI. The V end was cut by 2 bases, the J end by 2 bases, with 12 bases between. The CDR3 loop spans 15 amino acids. CDR3 sequence (DNA): TGTGCCAGCTCACCATTAGGGACGGGGCAAGAGACCCAGTACTTC. This translates into CASSPLGTGQETQYF.

This clone is medium-sized (0.01 to 0.1%) in the sample. This chain joins TRBV11-3 and TRBJ2-6; no firm D call. Looked up from germline, CDR1 is SGHNT and CDR2 is YENEEA. Trimming cost V 1 base and J 0 bases, with 13 bases left between them. This CDR3 is built from 18 residues. The chain's CDR3 is CASSLGIGSYSGANVLTF. The CDR3 nucleotides are TGTGCCAGCAGCTTAGGAATAGGGTCCTACTCTGGGGCCAACGTCCTGACTTTC.

The V and J genes are TRBV15 and TRBJ2-1; D gene ambiguous. This CDR3 is built from 20 residues. CDR1 and CDR2 (germline): LNHNV, YYDKDF (reference sequence). The V and J ends lost 1 base and 0 bases respectively, with 22 bases between them. Written as DNA, the CDR3 is TGTGCCACCAGCAGAGGACGAGCTTCGAAAACAGCTCACTCCTACAATGAGCAGTTCTTC. Its translation is CATSRGRASKTAHSYNEQFF.

This clone has just a few counts. The rearrangement joins TRBV19 to TRBJ2-7; D possibly corresponds to TRBD1 (6 bases). The CDR3 sequence is 14 residues long. Germline loops: CDR1 LNHDA, CDR2 SQIVND (reference sequence). The V and J ends lost 7 bases and 0 bases respectively, with 13 bases between them. CDR3 loop: CASTTGPFSYEQYF. The CDR3 region has the DNA TGTGCCAGTACTACAGGGCCCTTCTCCTACGAGCAGTACTTC.

J is TRBJ2-4 and V is TRBV28, with 9 bases fitting TRBD1. Germline values: CDR1 MDHEN, CDR2 SYDVKM. The junction had 8 bases not matched to a gene; V was cut back by 5 bases and J by 6 bases. The CDR3 has 15 amino acids. The CDR3 loop reads CASSPTQGAGNIQYF. The CDR3 coding sequence is TGTGCCAGCAGTCCAACACAGGGGGCAGGAAACATTCAGTACTTC.

This clone was observed a few times. The J gene is TRBJ2-2, the V gene TRBV6-8; the match to TRBD1 covers 10 bases. The CDR3 totals 16 residues. CDR1 is MNHGY, CDR2 SAAAGT, per germline. V trimming: 7 bases; J trimming: 2 bases; junction bases outside the gene matches: 7. The CDR3 loop is CASNNRDRGNTGELFF. The DNA of the CDR3 is TGTGCCAGCAATAACCGGGACAGGGGAAACACCGGGGAGCTGTTTTTT.

The V call is TRBV15, the J call TRBJ2-2; D is possibly TRBD2 (6 bases). Trimming stripped 1 base from V and 3 bases from J, with 6 bases between. The CDR3 is made up of 14 amino acids. CDR1 is LNHNV, CDR2 YYDKDF, per germline (reference sequence). The CDR3 spells CATSRGGDTGELFF. CDR3 bases: TGTGCCACCAGCAGAGGCGGGGACACCGGGGAGCTGTTTTTT.

The chain joins TRBV6-7 to TRBJ1-1; 9 positions match TRBD1. TRBV6-7 is an ORF, and what it does is uncertain. V lost 4 bases and J lost 5; bases outside the gene matches: 5. CDR3 length equals 14 residues. CDR3 nucleotides: TGTGCCAGCAGTTTCGACAGGGGGAGGACTGAAGCTTTCTTT. This codes for CASSFDRGRTEAFF.

The chain uses TRBV5-1 and TRBJ2-7; 13 bases align to TRBD2. This CDR3 contains 16 residues. In germline, CDR1 is SGHRS, CDR2 YFSETQ. Trimming removed 1 base from V and 3 bases from J; junction bases left unmatched: 4. CDR3: CASSLRGTSGDYEQYF. For the CDR3, the DNA is TGCGCCAGCAGCTTGCGGGGGACTAGCGGGGACTACGAGCAGTACTTC.

The sample holds a few counts of this clone. The chain links TRBV11-3 to TRBJ2-1; weak D call: TRBD1 (7 bases). The CDR3 contains 18 residues. Trimming removed 5 bases at V and 0 bases at J, with 20 bases between. Germline CDR1 reads SGHNT; CDR2 reads YENEEA. This CDR3 reads CASSPYTGGQSSYNEQFF. The CDR3, as DNA: TGTGCCAGCAGCCCTTACACCGGGGGACAGAGCTCCTACAATGAGCAGTTCTTC.

The CDR3 region is CASSRLAGDRELFF. The CDR3 DNA sequence: TGTGCCAGCAGCCGACTAGCGGGAGACAGGGAGCTGTTTTTT. The chain combines TRBV9 with TRBJ2-2; TRBD2 matches 12 bases. The junction had 4 bases not matched to a gene; V was cut back by 4 bases and J by 9 bases. Per the germline V gene, CDR1 is SGDLS and CDR2 is YYNGEE. The CDR3 is 14 amino acids.

This clone was observed a few times. V usage is TRBV18 and J usage is TRBJ2-1; TRBD2 matches 8 bases. There are 12 residues in the CDR3. Per germline, CDR1 KGHSH and CDR2 LQKENI. The ends lost 2 bases at V and 13 bases at J; junction bases unmatched: 4. CDR3 nucleotide sequence: TGTGCCAGCTCACCAGGTAGCGGGATTCAGTTCTTC. Translating it yields CASSPGSGIQFF. Using reference TRBV18 and TRBJ2-1 for the parts outside the CDR3, the full variable domain is NAGVMQNPRHLVRRRGQEARLRCSPMKGHSHVYWYRQLPEEGLKFMVYLQKENIIDESGMPKERFSAEFPKEGPSILRIQQVVRGDSAAYFCASSPGSGIQFFGPGTRLTVL.